This TCR beta chain was captured by sequencing in a study of blood T cell repertoires in COVID-19. Turning to the study itself: Samples came from the United States, Italy and Spain, spanning acute and convalescent COVID-19. The analysed material was cDNA or gDNA that came from T cells, B-cell-depleted T cells, or PBMCs.

The CDR3 contains 15 residues. The V gene's germline CDR1 is SGHRS and CDR2 YFSETQ. V was shortened by 4 bases and J by 6 bases, with 16 bases between the two germline ends. This clone was seen a single time. Per the original methods: Amplifying reference gene primers gave estimates of nucleated cell counts. The assay was immunoSEQ multiplex PCR, and TCRdb's table has in-frame clones only and misses some. V and J calls and clone size follow that table, whereas D and trimming were derived from the DNA. This sample has under 110,000 clones, with approximately 81% found just once. The chain is built from TRBV5-1 and TRBJ1-4, with a possible D match to TRBD1 (6 bases). The origin of this receptor is a woman aged 70-85 years with active or convalescent COVID-19. The specimen was peripheral blood. The CDR3 sequence is CASSLNRARDEKLFF. The CDR3 nucleotides are TGCGCCAGCAGCCTAAACAGGGCACGGGATGAAAAACTGTTTTTT.